The 22 T cell receptor beta chains presented below share a single source sample, sequenced in a study of blood T cell repertoires in COVID-19. This table comes from immunoSEQ multiplex PCR, and its TCRdb copy is limited to in-frame clones, with some not included. The data contain 80,000 to 95,000 clones, approximately 91% of them singletons. Sequenced material: peripheral blood. Receptors were obtained from a man aged 70-80 years with acute or convalescent COVID-19.

The chain joins TRBV5-1 to TRBJ2-7; TRBD1 aligns across 7 bases. The CDR3 contains 14 residues. Germline V gene data show CDR1 as SGHRS and CDR2 as YFSETQ. Trimming removed 3 bases from V and 1 base from J; junction bases left unmatched: 4. CDR3 sequence (DNA): TGCGCCAGCAGCTCCGGGACAGCATCCTACGAGCAGTACTTC. This encodes CASSSGTASYEQYF.

The rearrangement uses TRBV7-2 and TRBJ2-2, with D hard to call. Trimming removed 4 bases from V and 2 bases from J, with 5 bases in between. The germline V gene has CDR1 SGHTA and CDR2 FQGNSA. The CDR3 covers 13 residues. This CDR3 is CASSYSNTGELFF. CDR3 coding DNA: TGTGCCAGCAGCTATAGCAACACCGGGGAGCTGTTTTTT. The whole variable domain, filled in from reference TRBV7-2 and TRBJ2-2, reads GAGVSQSPSNKVTEKGKDVELRCDPISGHTALYWYRQSLGQGLEFLIYFQGNSAPDKSGLPSDRFSAERTGGSVSTLTIQRTQQEDSAVYLCASSYSNTGELFFGEGSRLTVL.

In DNA, the CDR3 is TGTGCCAGCCCAAACTACTTACACCGGGACATGAGGCCGTTGGGATACGAGCAGTACTTC. This gives the protein CASPNYLHRDMRPLGYEQYF. This rearrangement joins TRBV6-4 to TRBJ2-7; the D gene is possibly TRBD1 (6 bases). This CDR3 has 20 amino acids. CDR1 MRHNA and CDR2 SNTAGT come from the germline V gene. The germline V and J ends were trimmed by 8 bases and 4 bases, with 36 bases remaining between them.

The chain links TRBV6-2 or TRBV6-3 to TRBJ1-5; 8 nucleotides agree with TRBD1. The J segment lost 7 bases and the V segment lost 6 bases, leaving 5 bases of the junction unmatched. Germline V gene lookup returns CDR1 MNHEY and CDR2 SVGEGT. This CDR3 comprises 13 residues. The CDR3 DNA reads as TGTGCCAGCAGCTGGACAGGGTACCAGCCCCAGCATTTT. It encodes CASSWTGYQPQHF.

The rearrangement uses TRBV5-5 and TRBJ2-7; no clear D gene. Germline assignment: CDR1 SGHKS and CDR2 YYEKEE (reference sequence). Trimming took off 0 bases at V and 2 bases at J, with 15 bases between the two ends. The CDR3 is 16 residues long. In nucleotides, the CDR3 is TGTGCCAGCAGCTTGGTTGTTCGGGTTATGGCCTACGAGCAGTACTTC. Translation gives CASSLVVRVMAYEQYF.

The chain has TRBV27 and TRBJ1-6, with TRBD1 identical over 7 bases. The trim removed 5 bases at V and 3 bases at J, leaving 7 bases unmatched. The CDR3 sequence is 16 residues long. The germline V gene has CDR1 MNHEY and CDR2 SMNVEV (reference sequence). The CDR3 bases are TGTGCCAGCAGTCCCCTCCCAGGGGGCTATAATTCACCCCTCCACTTT. Translating it yields CASSPLPGGYNSPLHF.

This chain joins TRBV28 and TRBJ2-4; the match to TRBD1 covers 7 bases. Germline loops: CDR1 MDHEN, CDR2 SYDVKM. The J segment lost 7 bases and the V segment lost 3 bases, leaving 6 bases of the junction unmatched. This CDR3 is built from 14 residues. CDR3: CASSFSDRVNIQYF. Here the CDR3 DNA reads TGTGCCAGCAGTTTTTCTGACAGGGTGAACATTCAGTACTTC.

The chain has TRBV18 and TRBJ2-1; TRBD2 aligns across 11 bases. Germline CDR1 KGHSH, CDR2 LQKENI. Trimming at V came to 3 bases and at J to 4 bases, leaving 8 bases not matched to a gene. The CDR3 is made up of 17 amino acids. DNA of the CDR3: TGTGCCAGCTCACCTGGGGTAGCGGGAGGGAAGTACAATGAGCAGTTCTTC. Translating gives CASSPGVAGGKYNEQFF.

This clone was recorded only once. V gene TRBV28 combines with J gene TRBJ1-5, with TRBD1 matching 10 bases. J lost 4 bases, V lost 4 bases, and 7 bases had no gene match. Germline CDR1 and CDR2: MDHEN and SYDVKM. This CDR3 spans 16 amino acids. DNA of the CDR3: TGTGCCAGCAGTTCGGCGGGACAGGGGCAGAATCAGCCCCAGCATTTT. It codes for CASSSAGQGQNQPQHF. Full variable domain (remainder filled in from reference TRBV28 and TRBJ1-5): DVKVTQSSRYLVKRTGEKVFLECVQDMDHENMFWYRQDPGLGLRLIYFSYDVKMKEKGDIPEGYSVSREKKERFSLILESASTNQTSMYLCASSSAGQGQNQPQHFGDGTRLSIL.

V and J are TRBV10-1 and TRBJ1-1, with D tentatively TRBD1 (5 bases). The CDR3 sequence is 13 residues long. The V gene lost 5 bases and the J gene lost 8 bases, with 15 bases spanning the gap. Germline V CDR1 and CDR2: WNHNN, SYGVQD (reference sequence). This CDR3 is CASSRGVLGEAFF. The CDR3 nucleotides are TGCGCCAGCAGTCGGGGGGTACTAGGGGAAGCTTTCTTT.

This clone has only one observation. This chain joins TRBV18 and TRBJ1-2; weak D call: TRBD1 (5 bases). Trimming pared 4 bases from V and 4 bases from J, leaving 19 bases between. CDR3 size: 16 residues. Germline V gene data show CDR1 as KGHSH and CDR2 as LQKENI. The CDR3 DNA sequence: TGTGCCAGCTCACTCCCCGGGCACCAGGGCGGCTATGGCTACACCTTC. It translates to CASSLPGHQGGYGYTF.

The chain has TRBV9 and TRBJ1-3; D possibly corresponds to TRBD1 (5 bases). CDR1 and CDR2 from the germline V gene are SGDLS and YYNGEE. This CDR3 comprises 15 residues. Trimming took off 0 bases at V and 2 bases at J, with 9 bases between the two ends. CDR3 DNA sequence: TGTGCCAGCAGCGTAGCTCCAGGGACTGGAAACACCATATATTTT. It codes for CASSVAPGTGNTIYF.

The chain couples TRBV5-1 to TRBJ2-1; TRBD2 agrees at 7 bases. Per germline, CDR1 SGHRS and CDR2 YFSETQ. This CDR3 has 15 residues. V gave up 4 bases and J gave up 5 bases; unmatched junction bases: 9. The CDR3 protein is CASSATSRFNNEQFF. Written as DNA, the CDR3 is TGCGCCAGCAGCGCGACTAGCAGATTCAACAATGAGCAGTTCTTC.

The chain uses TRBV15 and TRBJ1-4; possibly TRBD1 for D (6 bases). CDR3 size: 15 residues. Trimming cost V 0 bases and J 7 bases, with 12 bases left between them. Germline lookup yields CDR1 LNHNV and CDR2 YYDKDF (reference sequence). The CDR3 bases are TGTGCCACCAGCAGAGATGGGGGCAGCTTTGAAAAACTGTTTTTT. Translation: CATSRDGGSFEKLFF.

The chain combines TRBV29-1 with TRBJ2-7; 8 bases are a match to TRBD2. The CDR3 has 13 amino acids. With V trimmed by 5 bases and J by 4 bases, 7 bases remained unmatched. Germline CDR1 SQVTM, CDR2 ANQGSEA. In DNA, the CDR3 is TGCAGCGTTCTGGCTAGCGGGCATTACGAGCAGTACTTC. This sequence encodes CSVLASGHYEQYF.

V is TRBV6-4 and J is TRBJ2-5; 7 nucleotides line up with TRBD1. CDR3 length equals 16 residues. The V gene end was trimmed by 4 bases and the J gene end by 2 bases; junction bases not matched to a gene: 10. Germline assignment: CDR1 MRHNA and CDR2 SNTAGT. The CDR3 spells CASSGGSGGPQETQYF. CDR3 sequence (DNA): TGTGCCAGCAGTGGGGGGTCAGGGGGACCACAAGAGACCCAGTACTTC.

The chain employs TRBV5-5 and TRBJ2-3, with D tentatively TRBD2 (5 bases). Looked up from germline, CDR1 is SGHKS and CDR2 is YYEKEE (reference sequence). The CDR3 sequence is 19 residues long. Between the trimmed V and J ends, which lost 4 bases and 5 bases, there was a span of 29 bases. The CDR3 DNA is TGTGCCAGCAGCCAAAGGGCCCCGTCGAGCGGCAAGGTTATAGATACGCAGTATTTT. It specifies CASSQRAPSSGKVIDTQYF.

The chain couples TRBV5-1 to TRBJ1-5, with 7 nucleotides matching TRBD1. With 4 bases clipped from V and 7 bases from J, the junction kept 11 bases outside the gene matches. Looked up from germline, CDR1 is SGHRS and CDR2 is YFSETQ. This CDR3 contains 15 residues. CDR3 sequence reads: CASSKGTEGWQPQHF. The CDR3 DNA sequence: TGCGCCAGCAGCAAAGGGACAGAAGGTTGGCAGCCCCAGCATTTT.

This clone was detected only a few times. This chain connects TRBV19 to TRBJ2-7; a possible D gene is TRBD2 (5 bases). Germline V lookup: CDR1 LNHDA, CDR2 SQIVND (reference sequence). CDR3 length: 16 amino acids. Trimming left V 0 bases short and J 6 bases short, with 18 bases between. CDR3 protein: CASSIEPGRPRGEQYF. In nucleotides, the CDR3 is TGTGCCAGTAGTATAGAACCAGGTCGCCCTCGGGGCGAGCAGTACTTC.

This sequence joins TRBV2 and TRBJ1-4; 8 positions agree with TRBD1. The CDR3 runs to 15 residues. Germline CDR1 reads SNHLY; CDR2 reads FYNNEI. J lost 3 bases, V lost 6 bases, and 6 bases had no gene match. Here the CDR3 DNA reads TGTGCCAGCAGGGACAGGGCGACCCCTAATGAAAAACTGTTTTTT. Protein sequence: CASRDRATPNEKLFF.

The gene calls are TRBV10-3 and TRBJ2-1; TRBD1 is a possible D gene (5 bases). The CDR3 is 14 residues long. Germline V gene sequence: CDR1 ENHRY, CDR2 SYGVKD. The germline V and J ends were trimmed by 6 bases and 4 bases, with 13 bases remaining between them. This CDR3 is CAIRGQARYNEQFF. The CDR3 bases are TGTGCCATCAGAGGACAAGCGCGATACAATGAGCAGTTCTTC.

The J gene is TRBJ2-1, the V gene TRBV4-1, with 11 bases identical to TRBD2. CDR1 and CDR2 (germline): MGHRA, YSYEKL. V was clipped by 2 bases and J by 7 bases; unmatched bases: 4. This CDR3 is 15 amino acids long. CDR3 in DNA: TGCGCCAGCAGCCAACTAGCGGGAGGAGCTAATGAGCAGTTCTTC. Protein: CASSQLAGGANEQFF.